This T cell receptor beta chain came from a study of persistence of HIV-infected CD4 T cells. Across the whole study: The sample holds CD4+ T cells responsive to CMV or HIV-1 Gag. A couple of participants gave one leukapheresis sample; others gave up to about 180 mL blood repeatedly. Overall study results and limits: CMV- and Gag-responding cells had lower TCRbeta richness than CD3/CD28-responding cells.

As regards this clone: What it binds is not known.

Lysates of CMV-infected fibroblasts at 8 to 10 ug/mL stimulated these cells. CD40L-negative CD69-negative CD45RO-high memory CD4+ T cells were sorted as populations depleted of antigen-responding cells. Before stimulation, PBMCs underwent CD8+ T cell depletion. Germline-derived CDR1 and CDR2 are MNHEY and SVGAGI. Trimming took off 7 bases at V and 3 bases at J, with 16 bases between the two ends. The CDR3 has 15 amino acids. The immunoSEQ assay was version 4, run in survey mode. Using immunoSEQ multiplex PCR, the repertoire was profiled, and TCRdb retains in-frame clones only, with some absent. The profile shows around 48,000 clones, under 85% of them singletons.

The receptor's source is an adult man with HIV who was CMV-seropositive. The starting material was CD4+ T cells sorted from PBMCs after roughly 18-hour stimulation, obtained from a patient who received antiretroviral therapy. The genes are TRBV6-5 and TRBJ1-5; D perhaps matches TRBD1 (5 bases). CDR3 bases: TGTGCCAGCATACTCCTGGACACCTTCAATCAGCCCCAGCATTTT. Amino acid sequence: CASILLDTFNQPQHF.